This T cell receptor (beta chain) was retrieved from a study of T cell repertoires in cytomegalovirus infection (dated 2019 in TCRdb). In the study overall: Donor HLA type was relevant to the analysis, as public TCR beta signatures indicated carriage of CMV infection together with the matching HLA type.

V is pared back by 2 bases and J by 1 base, with 14 bases lying between the germline termini. The CDR3 goes from the cysteine to the phenylalanine over 16 residues. CDR3 DNA is the only sequence kept; it has 48 bases, read in frame from the first base. The CDR1 and CDR2 encoded by the germline V gene are SGHVS and FQNEAQ. In this sample, this clonotype turned up many times. Its antigen remains undetermined. No much larger clone is present one base from it, and per-base qualities are unavailable. The instrument given in TCRdb is Illumina HiSeq 1500. TCRdb trimmed the raw reads at Q25, called clones with MiXCR and kept productive beta chains. Each entry merges the rows of one CDR3 protein and shows their most common DNA and genes. The sample has roughly 300,000 distinct CDR3 sequences on record, more than 8% of them singletons. The ten largest make up 4.3% of the sample. Overall study results and their limits: The ex vivo response was dominated by HLA-C-restricted CMV-specific TCR beta clonotypes, and the single most frequent clonotype in two of eight donors was supplied by these HLA-C-restricted clonotypes. In both this cohort and an independent cohort of more than 350 donors, the cumulative frequency of public TCR beta family members distinguished carriers of CMV infection plus the relevant HLA type.

Sequences were obtained from PBMCs. The receptor chain draws on TRBV7-8 and TRBJ2-5; TRBD1 is a possible D gene, resting on 6 matching bases. This TCR came from a human donor in good health (CMV status not recorded). Some clones in this sample may be carry-over from other donors' samples. The CDR3 region has the sequence CASSLSVGAPQETQYF. The nucleotide sequence is given as TGTGCCAGCAGCTTATCGGTGGGGGCTCCCCAAGAGACCCAGTACTTC.